A single sample is the source of the 20 T cell receptor beta chains below, sequenced in a study of blood T cell repertoires in COVID-19. The repertoire was sequenced with immunoSEQ multiplex PCR; TCRdb's copy has only in-frame clones and lacks some. Here the sample spans just under 60,000 clones, more than 85% being singletons. Sample: peripheral blood. Receptors originate from a human donor with active COVID-19. The donor label of this sample is uncertain.

This rearrangement joins TRBV28 to TRBJ2-7, with 7 bases matching TRBD1. The V gene's germline CDR1 is MDHEN and CDR2 SYDVKM. The CDR3 sequence is 13 residues long. With 7 bases clipped from V and 3 bases from J, the junction kept 6 bases outside the gene matches. The CDR3 here is CASTATGFYEQYF. In DNA form, the CDR3 reads TGTGCCAGCACAGCGACAGGGTTCTACGAGCAGTACTTC.

This sequence joins TRBV28 and TRBJ1-4, with 9 bases that match TRBD1. J gave up 8 bases and V 5 bases, and 6 bases lay outside the gene matches. CDR1 MDHEN and CDR2 SYDVKM come from the germline V gene. The CDR3 has 14 residues. The CDR3 region has the DNA TGTGCCAGCAGTGCACTAGGGACAGGGGAAAAACTGTTTTTT. Translating gives CASSALGTGEKLFF.

The V and J genes are TRBV13 and TRBJ1-4, with D possibly matching TRBD1 (6 bases). The V gene's germline CDR1 is PRHDT and CDR2 FYEKMQ (reference sequence). CDR3 size: 12 residues. Trimming took off 2 bases at V and 13 bases at J, with 11 bases between the two ends. CDR3 sequence reads: CASSLSGDRLFF. The CDR3 DNA sequence: TGTGCCAGCAGCTTATCAGGGGATAGACTGTTTTTT.

The chain employs TRBV4-1 and TRBJ1-6; possibly TRBD1 for D (5 bases). Germline V lookup: CDR1 MGHRA, CDR2 YSYEKL. The CDR3 extends over 14 amino acids. V was shortened by 3 bases and J by 9 bases, with 12 bases between the two germline ends. The CDR3, as DNA: TGCGCCAGCAGCCAGGAGACAGCGCTTTCACCCCTCCACTTT. It codes for CASSQETALSPLHF.

The gene calls are TRBV11-2 and TRBJ1-1, with D uncertain. The length of the CDR3 is 13 residues. The germline CDR1 and CDR2 sequences are SGHAT and FQNNGV. Trimming pared 5 bases from V and 4 bases from J, leaving 11 bases between. DNA for the CDR3: TGTGCCAGCAGCCTCGGAGGAGTCACTGAAGCTTTCTTT. Translated, it gives CASSLGGVTEAFF.

This clone was found a few times. The chain joins TRBV9 to TRBJ2-2; D unresolved. Trimming stripped 2 bases from V and 1 base from J, with 6 bases between. From germline, CDR1 is SGDLS and CDR2 YYNGEE. The CDR3 extends over 14 amino acids. In DNA, the CDR3 is TGTGCCAGCAGCGTTACAATGAACACCGGGGAGCTGTTTTTT. Amino acids: CASSVTMNTGELFF.

The chain joins TRBV18 to TRBJ2-7; a possible D gene is TRBD1 (6 bases). The CDR3 length is 19 residues. The V gene lost 2 bases and the J gene lost 3 bases, with 26 bases spanning the gap. CDR1 is KGHSH, CDR2 LQKENI, per germline. The CDR3 sequence: CASSPSLTGNDDPIYEQYF. For the CDR3, the DNA is TGTGCCAGCTCACCATCCCTCACAGGGAACGATGATCCCATCTACGAGCAGTACTTC.

The gene calls are TRBV18 and TRBJ1-3; D possibly corresponds to TRBD1 (5 bases). Looked up from germline, CDR1 is KGHSH and CDR2 is LQKENI. This CDR3 is built from 16 residues. V lost 3 bases and J 0 bases, leaving 12 bases between the germline ends. The CDR3 nucleotides read TGTGCCAGCTCACCGAAGGGGTTCAACTCTGGAAACACCATATATTTT. Amino acid sequence: CASSPKGFNSGNTIYF.

The gene calls are TRBV6-6 and TRBJ1-5; no firm D call. Germline lookup yields CDR1 MNHNY and CDR2 SVGAGI (reference sequence). The CDR3 spans 11 residues. V was trimmed by 6 bases and J by 4 bases, leaving 4 bases between them. The DNA for the CDR3 is TGTGCCAGCAGAGCGAATCAGCCCCAGCATTTT. It specifies CASRANQPQHF.

This chain uses TRBV15 with TRBJ2-6; D call uncertain. Per the germline V gene, CDR1 is LNHNV and CDR2 is YYDKDF (reference sequence). The ends were cut back, 5 bases at V and 0 bases at J, with 8 bases in the middle. CDR3 length: 15 amino acids. CDR3 nucleotides: TGTGCCACCAGCGGTAGATTCTCTGGGGCCAACGTCCTGACTTTC. Translation gives CATSGRFSGANVLTF.

The V gene is TRBV11-2, the J gene TRBJ2-3; 7 positions agree with TRBD1. The CDR3 runs to 15 residues. The germline V gene has CDR1 SGHAT and CDR2 FQNNGV. Trimming removed 2 bases from V and 4 bases from J; junction bases left unmatched: 6. The CDR3 reads CASSLSRGPADTQYF. CDR3 coding DNA: TGTGCCAGCAGCTTATCAAGGGGGCCCGCAGATACGCAGTATTTT.

V gene TRBV13 combines with J gene TRBJ1-3; D uncertain. CDR1 PRHDT and CDR2 FYEKMQ come from the germline V gene (reference sequence). V lost 1 base, J lost 4 bases, and 8 bases lay in between. The CDR3 length is 14 residues. CDR3 residues: CASSLETQGNTIYF. The CDR3 DNA reads TGTGCCAGCAGCTTAGAGACACAGGGAAACACCATATATTTT.

The chain has TRBV11-2 and TRBJ2-3; maybe TRBD2 (5 bases). The CDR3 is 12 residues long. V was cut by 5 bases and J by 7 bases, with 10 bases left in between. Germline lookup yields CDR1 SGHAT and CDR2 FQNNGV. The CDR3: CASSPDSYTQYF. The CDR3 DNA reads as TGTGCCAGCAGCCCGGACTCTTATACGCAGTATTTT. The entire variable domain, with the rest obtained from reference TRBV11-2 and TRBJ2-3, is as follows: EAGVAQSPRYKIIEKRQSVAFWCNPISGHATLYWYQQILGQGPKLLIQFQNNGVVDDSQLPKDRFSAERLKGVDSTLKIQPAKLEDSAVYLCASSPDSYTQYFGPGTRLTVL.

This sequence joins TRBV30 and TRBJ1-1; 8 bases map to TRBD1. CDR3 length: 14 residues. Germline V gives CDR1 GTSNPN, CDR2 SVGIG (reference sequence). Trimming removed 3 bases from V and 0 bases from J; junction bases left unmatched: 3. The CDR3 DNA reads as TGTGCCTGGAGCGGACAGGGAATGAACACTGAAGCTTTCTTT. It specifies CAWSGQGMNTEAFF.

This rearrangement joins TRBV2 to TRBJ1-4; no definite D call. The V gene's germline CDR1 is SNHLY and CDR2 FYNNEI. The V end lost 7 bases, the J end lost 1 base, and 13 bases lay between the germline ends. The length of the CDR3 is 15 residues. CDR3 amino acids: CASTPGFRTNEKLFF. The CDR3 nucleotides are TGTGCCAGCACCCCGGGGTTCAGAACTAATGAAAAACTGTTTTTT.

The chain has TRBV9 and TRBJ2-3, with D unclear. The CDR3 length is 12 residues. Germline V lookup: CDR1 SGDLS, CDR2 YYNGEE. V was clipped by 3 bases and J by 3 bases, with 5 bases between them. CDR3 residues: CASSASTDTQYF. For the CDR3, the DNA is TGTGCCAGCAGCGCCTCGACAGATACGCAGTATTTT.

The genes are TRBV27 and TRBJ1-1; D unclear. The germline V and J ends were trimmed by 3 bases and 0 bases, with 11 bases remaining between them. Germline V gene sequence: CDR1 MNHEY, CDR2 SMNVEV (reference sequence). The CDR3 contains 15 residues. As DNA, the CDR3 is TGTGCCAGCAGTTTGTCGGGAAACATGAACACTGAAGCTTTCTTT. The encoded protein is CASSLSGNMNTEAFF.

This chain connects TRBV7-8 to TRBJ1-1, with D hard to call. CDR3 size: 12 residues. V lost 5 bases to trimming and J lost 8 bases, with 12 bases between them. Per germline, CDR1 SGHVS and CDR2 FQNEAQ. The CDR3 DNA reads as TGTGCCAGCAGCCATTTAGTGGTGGAAGCTTTCTTT. Protein: CASSHLVVEAFF. Complete variable domain (other parts from reference TRBV7-8 and TRBJ1-1): GAGVSQSPRYKVAKRGQDVALRCDPISGHVSLFWYQQALGQGPEFLTYFQNEAQLDKSGLPSDRFFAERPEGSVSTLKIQRTQQEDSAVYLCASSHLVVEAFFGQGTRLTVV.

The V call is TRBV9, the J call TRBJ2-7; D remains ambiguous. This CDR3 spans 15 amino acids. The germline V and J ends were trimmed by 0 bases and 2 bases, with 12 bases remaining between them. Germline lookup yields CDR1 SGDLS and CDR2 YYNGEE. The CDR3 reads CASSVGGLTTYEQYF. CDR3 nucleotide sequence: TGTGCCAGCAGCGTAGGAGGTCTCACTACCTACGAGCAGTACTTC.

V is TRBV5-6 and J is TRBJ2-3; 9 bases line up with TRBD2. CDR3 length: 15 residues. Per the germline V gene, CDR1 is SGHDT and CDR2 is YYEEEE. Losses at the gene ends were 1 base for V and 4 bases for J; bases not matched to a gene: 4. CDR3 nucleotides: TGTGCCAGCAGCTTGAGCGGGAGGATCGCAGATACGCAGTATTTT. Translating it yields CASSLSGRIADTQYF.